A single sample is the source of the 5 T cell receptor beta chains below, sequenced in a study of beta chain features in type 1 diabetes. Since all of the isolated RNA was reverse transcribed, expressed TCRB transcripts were what got sequenced. TCRdb keeps only in-frame clones here, not all; method: immunoSEQ multiplex PCR. Of some 330,000 clones in the sample, about 11% are singletons; the top ten hold around 0.015%. The sample comprised naive CD4+ T cells from blood. The receptors shown here come from a woman younger than 45 in good health.

This clone was counted only a few times. The chain recombines TRBV25-1 with TRBJ1-2; possibly TRBD1 for D (5 bases). V was trimmed by 4 bases and J by 4 bases, leaving 10 bases between them. There are 13 residues in the CDR3. CDR1 is MGHDK and CDR2 is SYGVNS in the germline V gene. The CDR3 DNA sequence: TGTGCCAGCAGTGTATCAGGGTCCTATGGCTACACCTTC. Translating it yields CASSVSGSYGYTF.

This clone was seen a few times. The chain couples TRBV29-1 to TRBJ1-2; 7 bases match TRBD1. Per the germline V gene, CDR1 is SQVTM and CDR2 is ANQGSEA. The V gene end was trimmed by 4 bases and the J gene end by 6 bases; junction bases not matched to a gene: 5. This CDR3 has 12 residues. CDR3 nucleotides: TGCAGCGTTGGCGGTACAGGGGATGGCTACACCTTC. Encoded protein: CSVGGTGDGYTF.

This clone has more than one count but fewer than ten. The same CDR3 arises from other DNA sequences in this sample as well. J is TRBJ2-1 and V is TRBV5-1, with a tentative D call TRBD2 (5 bases). The CDR3 totals 14 residues. Trimming took 1 base from V and 1 from J, leaving 6 bases between them. Per germline, CDR1 SGHRS and CDR2 YFSETQ. DNA for the CDR3: TGCGCCAGCAGCTTGTCGGGATCCTACAATGAGCAGTTCTTC. This translates into CASSLSGSYNEQFF. Complete variable domain (other parts from reference TRBV5-1 and TRBJ2-1): KAGVTQTPRYLIKTRGQQVTLSCSPISGHRSVSWYQQTPGQGLQFLFEYFSETQRNKGNFPGRFSGRQFSNSRSEMNVSTLELGDSALYLCASSLSGSYNEQFFGPGTRLTVL.

This clone was observed a few times. Different DNA sequences within this sample yield the same CDR3. This chain connects TRBV18 to TRBJ2-7; 8 bases are shared with TRBD1. This CDR3 has 15 residues. With V trimmed by 3 bases and J by 3 bases, 7 bases remained unmatched. Germline V CDR1 and CDR2: KGHSH, LQKENI. The CDR3 bases are TGTGCCAGCTCACCTGGGCAGGGGGCGGTCTACGAGCAGTACTTC. Translated, it gives CASSPGQGAVYEQYF.

The table lists this clone with a few counts. The same CDR3 can be traced to other DNA sequences in this sample. The V gene is TRBV7-6, the J gene TRBJ1-2; TRBD1 might be the D (5 bases). V was shortened by 3 bases and J by 3 bases, with 8 bases between the two germline ends. The CDR3 covers 13 residues. Germline V gene lookup returns CDR1 SGHVS and CDR2 FNYEAQ. CDR3 loop: CASSFTGDYGYTF. The CDR3 bases are TGTGCCAGCAGCTTTACAGGAGACTATGGCTACACCTTC.